The sequence of this T cell receptor (beta chain) was determined in a study of glioma-infiltrating T cells after dendritic cell vaccination. This clone has a single count. Profiled with immunoSEQ multiplex PCR; TCRdb holds only in-frame clones, not every one. The sample includes fewer than 45,000 clones, 70% to 85% of them seen just once. Germline CDR1 SGHVS, CDR2 FNYEAQ. The trim removed 7 bases at V and 12 bases at J, leaving 11 bases unmatched. This CDR3 has 13 residues. The receptor's source is a human donor with glioblastoma. Sequencing used blood, obtained before dendritic cell vaccination. This chain links TRBV7-6 with TRBJ2-1; the match to TRBD1 covers 8 bases. For the CDR3, the DNA is TGTGCCAGCACCGAAGGGGCAGGGGGCTCGCAGTTCTTC. Translated: CASTEGAGGSQFF.